This T cell receptor (beta chain) was identified during a study of CD8+CD57+ T cells in acquired aplastic anemia. Comments on this clonotype: Its antigen is not known. Germline and junction disagree at one end, which may indicate a read error.

Sequencing was done on patients that had shown CD8+CD57+ cell expansion by flow cytometry. Acquired aplastic anemia of severe grade affected all patients. Genomic DNA templated the TCR beta VDJ and CDR3 profiling. TCRdb processed the reads anew with MiXCR; each CDR3 protein has one entry. Of more than 150,000 distinct CDR3 sequences listed, more than 45% are singletons. Notes on the study in general: Researchers reported that CD8+ Simpson's diversity was not significantly different in patients versus controls.

CDR3 length equals 13 residues. Sequenced sample: sorted CD4+, CD8+, or CD8+CD57+ T cells (not recorded which) from PBMCs. This receptor was obtained from a human donor with aplastic anemia. The chain links TRBV12-3 or TRBV12-4 to TRBJ1-1, with 8 bases that match TRBD1. The DNA for the CDR3 is TGTGCCAGCAGTAACAGGGGGAACGCTGAAGCTTCCTTT. Protein product: CASSNRGNAEASF.